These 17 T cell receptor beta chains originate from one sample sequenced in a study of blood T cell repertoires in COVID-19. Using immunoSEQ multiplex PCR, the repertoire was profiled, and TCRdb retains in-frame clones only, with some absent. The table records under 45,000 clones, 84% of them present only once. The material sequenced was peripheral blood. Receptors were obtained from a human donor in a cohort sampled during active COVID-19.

DNA for the CDR3: TGCGCCAGCAGCCTGGGGGACTCCAATGGAGGAAACACCATATATTTT. Amino acid sequence: CASSLGDSNGGNTIYF. The rearrangement links TRBV5-1 to TRBJ1-3; possible D gene TRBD1, 5 bases. Between the trimmed V and J ends, which lost 4 bases and 4 bases, there was a span of 18 bases. CDR1 is SGHRS and CDR2 is YFSETQ in the germline V gene. The CDR3 contains 16 residues.

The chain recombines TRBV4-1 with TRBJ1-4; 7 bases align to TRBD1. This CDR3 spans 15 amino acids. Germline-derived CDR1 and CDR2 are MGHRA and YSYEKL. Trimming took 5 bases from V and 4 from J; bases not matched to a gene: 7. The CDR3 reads CASSKGTALNEKLFF. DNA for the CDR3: TGCGCCAGCAGCAAGGGGACAGCGCTTAATGAAAAACTGTTTTTT.

CDR3 sequence (DNA): TGTGCCAGCAGCCAAGAAAGGGGTTCTGGAAACACCATATATTTT. Amino acids: CASSQERGSGNTIYF. The chain carries TRBV3-1 (or the pseudogene TRBV3-2) and TRBJ1-3; the D gene is possibly TRBD1 (5 bases). The germline V and J ends were trimmed by 0 bases and 1 base, with 7 bases remaining between them. Germline-derived CDR1 and CDR2 are LGHDT and YNNKEL (reference sequence). This CDR3 region has 15 residues.

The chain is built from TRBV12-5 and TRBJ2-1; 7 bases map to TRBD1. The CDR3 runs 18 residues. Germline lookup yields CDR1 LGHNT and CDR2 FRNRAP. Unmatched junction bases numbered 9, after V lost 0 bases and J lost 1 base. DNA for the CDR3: TGTGCTAGTGGTTTGGTACACGTAAGGACAGGATCCTACAATGAGCAGTTCTTC. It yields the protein CASGLVHVRTGSYNEQFF.

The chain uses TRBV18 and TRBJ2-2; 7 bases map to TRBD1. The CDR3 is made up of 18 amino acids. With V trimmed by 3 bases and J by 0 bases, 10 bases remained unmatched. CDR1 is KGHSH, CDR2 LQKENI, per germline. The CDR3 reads CASSPQIFDRANTGELFF. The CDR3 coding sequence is TGTGCCAGCTCACCTCAAATCTTTGACAGGGCGAACACCGGGGAGCTGTTTTTT.

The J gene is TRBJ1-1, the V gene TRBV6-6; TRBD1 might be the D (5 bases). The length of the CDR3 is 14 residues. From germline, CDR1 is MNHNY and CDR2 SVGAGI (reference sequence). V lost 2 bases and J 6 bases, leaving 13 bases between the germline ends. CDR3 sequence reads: CASSYQGVFAEAFF. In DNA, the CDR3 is TGTGCCAGCAGTTACCAAGGGGTTTTCGCTGAAGCTTTCTTT.

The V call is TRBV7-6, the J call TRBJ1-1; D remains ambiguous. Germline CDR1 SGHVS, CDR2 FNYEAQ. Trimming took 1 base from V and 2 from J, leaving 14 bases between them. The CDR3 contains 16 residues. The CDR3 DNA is TGTGCCAGCAGCTTAGTCCCTCGAGACACAAACACTGAAGCTTTCTTT. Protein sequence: CASSLVPRDTNTEAFF.

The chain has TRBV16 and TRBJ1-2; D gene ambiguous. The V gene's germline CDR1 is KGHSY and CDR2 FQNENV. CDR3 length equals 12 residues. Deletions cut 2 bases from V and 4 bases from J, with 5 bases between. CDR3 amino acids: CASSQVLYGYTF. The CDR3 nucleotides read TGTGCCAGCAGCCAAGTTCTCTATGGCTACACCTTC.

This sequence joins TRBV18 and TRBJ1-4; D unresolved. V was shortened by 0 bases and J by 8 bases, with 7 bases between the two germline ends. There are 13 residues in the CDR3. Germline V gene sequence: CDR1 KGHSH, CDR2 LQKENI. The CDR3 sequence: CASSPPEREKLFF. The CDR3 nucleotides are TGTGCCAGCTCACCACCCGAACGGGAAAAACTGTTTTTT.

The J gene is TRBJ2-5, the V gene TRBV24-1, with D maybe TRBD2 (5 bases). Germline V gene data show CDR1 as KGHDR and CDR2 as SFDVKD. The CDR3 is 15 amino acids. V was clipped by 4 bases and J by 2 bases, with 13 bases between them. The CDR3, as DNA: TGTGCCACCAGTGACGGGAAGGCAGCTCAAGAGACCCAGTACTTC. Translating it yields CATSDGKAAQETQYF.

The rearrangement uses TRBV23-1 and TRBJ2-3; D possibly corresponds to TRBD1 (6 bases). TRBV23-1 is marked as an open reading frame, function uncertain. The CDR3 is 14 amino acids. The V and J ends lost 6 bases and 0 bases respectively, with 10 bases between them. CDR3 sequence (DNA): TGCGCCAGCAGACACGGGACAAGCACAGATACGCAGTATTTT. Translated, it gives CASRHGTSTDTQYF.

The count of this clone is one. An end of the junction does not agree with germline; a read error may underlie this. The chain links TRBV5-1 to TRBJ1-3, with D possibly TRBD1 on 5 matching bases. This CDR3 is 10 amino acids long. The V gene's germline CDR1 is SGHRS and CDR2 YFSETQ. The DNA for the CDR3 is TGCGCCAACTTACCTGGGGAGGGGTCTTTT. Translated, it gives CANLPGEGSF.

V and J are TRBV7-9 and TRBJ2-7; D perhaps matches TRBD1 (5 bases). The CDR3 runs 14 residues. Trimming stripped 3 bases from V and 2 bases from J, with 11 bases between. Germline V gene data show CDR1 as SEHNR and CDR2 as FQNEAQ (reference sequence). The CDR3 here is CASSLGQTAYEQYV. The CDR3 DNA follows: TGTGCCAGCAGCTTGGGTCAGACAGCCTACGAGCAGTACGTC.

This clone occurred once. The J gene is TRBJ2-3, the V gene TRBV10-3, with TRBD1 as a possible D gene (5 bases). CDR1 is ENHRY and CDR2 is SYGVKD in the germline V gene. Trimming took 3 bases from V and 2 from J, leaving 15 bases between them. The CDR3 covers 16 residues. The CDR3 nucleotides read TGTGCCATCAGTGACCAAGGGTTCAGGGCCACAGATACGCAGTATTTT. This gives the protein CAISDQGFRATDTQYF.

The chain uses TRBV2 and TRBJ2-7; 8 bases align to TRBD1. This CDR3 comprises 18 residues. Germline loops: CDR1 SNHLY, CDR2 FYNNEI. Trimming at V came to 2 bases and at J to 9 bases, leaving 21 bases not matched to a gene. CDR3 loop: CASSERGWAGGPPKRQYV. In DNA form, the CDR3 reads TGTGCCAGCAGTGAAAGGGGCTGGGCAGGGGGCCCTCCGAAGCGGCAGTACGTC.

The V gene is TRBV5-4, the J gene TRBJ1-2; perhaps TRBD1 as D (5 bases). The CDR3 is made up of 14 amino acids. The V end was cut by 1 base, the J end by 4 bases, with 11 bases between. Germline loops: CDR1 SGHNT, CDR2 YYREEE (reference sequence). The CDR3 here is CASSLKSGFYGYTF. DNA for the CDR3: TGTGCCAGCAGCTTGAAATCAGGGTTCTATGGCTACACCTTC.

In DNA, the CDR3 is TGTGCCAGCAGCTTAGTTGCTAGCGGGAACGCTGAGCAGTTCTTC. It encodes CASSLVASGNAEQFF. This chain connects TRBV7-6 to TRBJ2-1; 9 bases are a match to TRBD2. The trim removed 1 base at V and 9 bases at J, leaving 7 bases unmatched. This CDR3 is 15 amino acids long. Germline V gives CDR1 SGHVS, CDR2 FNYEAQ.